A selection of T cell receptor beta chains follows, all from one sample in a study of OX40 agonist ivuxolimab in advanced cancers. Repertoires were generated with immunoSEQ multiplex PCR, while TCRdb's copy carries only in-frame clones and drops some. The sample has about 98,000 clones; 85% to 95% are singletons. Sequenced here: CD4+ or CD8+ T cells sorted from blood, sampled in a trial of the OX40 agonist ivuxolimab. Receptors were obtained from an adult with an advanced solid tumor such as melanoma, head and neck, liver or kidney cancer. Both conserved end residues are part of each CDR3. D genes are given only for firm matches. Not every row has a clone size; where given, it reads once, few, many or a size class.

TGTGCCAGCAGTGAATCGGGGACAGGGGGCGCGTACTATGGCTACACCTTC | CASSESGTGGAYYGYTF | - | TRBJ1-2 | TRBD1 | TRBV25-1
TGTGCCAGCAGACCTAATAGGGGGACAGCCTACAATGAGCAGTTCTTC | CASRPNRGTAYNEQFF | - | TRBJ2-1 | TRBD1 | TRBV27
TGTGCCAGTAGGCTGGCGGCAACCGCCCCCAGCATTCAGTACTTC | CASRLAATAPSIQYF | - | TRBJ2-4 | - | TRBV19
TGCGCCAGCAGCCGAGGACAGTCAGGCGCCGGGGAGCTGTTTTTT | CASSRGQSGAGELFF | once | TRBJ2-2 | - | TRBV4-3
TGTGCCAGCAGCTTCGGACGACTAGCGGGAGAGGGGGAAAACATTCAGTACTTC | CASSFGRLAGEGENIQYF | - | TRBJ2-4 | TRBD2 | TRBV7-9
TGTGCCATCAGTCCTACGACAGGGACGTATGGCTACACCTTC | CAISPTTGTYGYTF | once | TRBJ1-2 | TRBD1 | TRBV10-3
TGTGCCAGCAGTATAGGGTGGGAGGATTCACCCCTCCACTTT | CASSIGWEDSPLHF | - | TRBJ1-6 | - | TRBV6-6
TGTGCCAGCAGCTTGTATTACAATGAGCAGTTCTTC | CASSLYYNEQFF | - | TRBJ2-1 | - | TRBV5-4
TGTGCCAGCAGTTACGGCCCGGACACATCCTACGAGCAGTACTTC | CASSYGPDTSYEQYF | - | TRBJ2-7 | - | TRBV6-6
TGTGCCAGCAGTCGAACCCGACAGTTATATCAGCCCCAGCATTTT | CASSRTRQLYQPQHF | - | TRBJ1-5 | - | TRBV2
TGTGCCTGGAGTGGCGGGACTACCGACGCGGGGAAACTGTTTTTT | CAWSGGTTDAGKLFF | - | TRBJ1-4 | - | TRBV30
TGTGCCAGTAGTATAGGGACAGGGGCGGGCACCGGGGAGCTGTTTTTT | CASSIGTGAGTGELFF | once | TRBJ2-2 | TRBD1 | TRBV19
TGTGCCAGCAGCAGAACCGGGGGGGCGGGCGAGACCCAGTACTTC | CASSRTGGAGETQYF | - | TRBJ2-5 | TRBD2 | TRBV5-4
TGTGCCAGCAGCTTATTTACAGGGGTGCATAATTCACCCCTCCACTTT | CASSLFTGVHNSPLHF | - | TRBJ1-6 | TRBD1 | TRBV7-9
TGCAGCATAGGACGTGCGAACACCGGGGAGCTGTTTTTT | CSIGRANTGELFF | - | TRBJ2-2 | - | TRBV29-1
TGCGCCAGCAGCTTTGGCGGACTAGCGGGGGGGCGTCAGTACGAGCAGTACTTC | CASSFGGLAGGRQYEQYF | - | TRBJ2-7 | TRBD2 | TRBV5-1
TGTGCCAGCAGTACCGGTGGGGGTCAGCCCCAGCATTTT | CASSTGGGQPQHF | - | TRBJ1-5 | - | TRBV6-5
TGTGCCAGCAGCCAAGACGGGGTAAATCAGCCCCAGCATTTT | CASSQDGVNQPQHF | - | TRBJ1-5 | - | TRBV4-2
TGTGCCAGCAGTTACAACTCTGACACTGAAGCTTTCTTT | CASSYNSDTEAFF | - | TRBJ1-1 | - | TRBV6-6
TGTGCCAGCAGCGTACAATCGTACCAAGAGACCCAGTACTTC | CASSVQSYQETQYF | once | TRBJ2-5 | - | TRBV9
TGTGCCAGCAGTCCTGCTCCGGGACTACTCACAGATACGCAGTATTTT | CASSPAPGLLTDTQYF | once | TRBJ2-3 | TRBD2 | TRBV27
TGTGCCAGCAGCGTCGCCGGGACTAGCGGGGGCCACACCTACAATGAGCAGTTCTTC | CASSVAGTSGGHTYNEQFF | - | TRBJ2-1 | TRBD2 | TRBV9
TGTGCCAGCAGATTCGACAGGACCTATGGCTACACCTTC | CASRFDRTYGYTF | - | TRBJ1-2 | - | TRBV28
TGTGCCAGCGGTCCACATGAGCAGTTCTTC | CASGPHEQFF | - | TRBJ2-1 | - | TRBV28
TGTGCCAGCAGTCCGCTGACTGAGACCCAGTACTTC | CASSPLTETQYF | - | TRBJ2-5 | - | TRBV5-5
TGTGCCAGTAGTTTCCGGGGGCGCGAGAACACTGAAGCTTTCTTT | CASSFRGRENTEAFF | - | TRBJ1-1 | - | TRBV19
TGTGCCAGCAGTAAAGGGTTATATGGAAGGTGGACTGAAGCTTTCTTT | CASSKGLYGRWTEAFF | - | TRBJ1-1 | - | TRBV7-3
TGTGCCAGCAGTTCCAACCCAAATAGCAATCAGCCCCAGCATTTT | CASSSNPNSNQPQHF | once | TRBJ1-5 | - | TRBV27
TGTGCCAGCAGCTTGGCCCGTCCAGATACGCAGTATTTT | CASSLARPDTQYF | - | TRBJ2-3 | - | TRBV5-4
TGTGCCAGCAGCTTAGCTGGTCAGATTAATTCACCCCTCCACTTT | CASSLAGQINSPLHF | - | TRBJ1-6 | - | TRBV7-2
TGTGCCAGCAGTGACTCTCTGGCAGGCGCTCGGTTCTTC | CASSDSLAGARFF | - | TRBJ2-1 | - | TRBV6-4
TGTGCCTGGAGTTTGGGTTGGGATTCACCCCTCCACTTT | CAWSLGWDSPLHF | - | TRBJ1-6 | - | TRBV30
TGCGCCAGCAGCTTCAGTCTGGAAAAAGAGACCCAGTACTTC | CASSFSLEKETQYF | - | TRBJ2-5 | - | TRBV5-1
TGTGCCAGCAAAGGACTTCGGCAGGGCAGGATCTATGGCTACACCTTC | CASKGLRQGRIYGYTF | - | TRBJ1-2 | - | TRBV28
TGTGCCAGCAGGTTTTCTGGGGCCAACGTCCTGACTTTC | CASRFSGANVLTF | - | TRBJ2-6 | - | TRBV11-2
TGTGCCTGGAGTGTACCGACTAGCGGGAGCTATGAGCAGTTCTTC | CAWSVPTSGSYEQFF | - | TRBJ2-1 | TRBD2 | TRBV30
TGTGCCAGCAGCTTTATCGGCGAGAACACTGAAGCTTTCTTT | CASSFIGENTEAFF | - | TRBJ1-1 | - | TRBV7-2
TGTGCCACCAGCAGAGCCTACTTAACCGGGACCCTCAACACTGAAGCTTTCTTT | CATSRAYLTGTLNTEAFF | - | TRBJ1-1 | - | TRBV15
TGTGCCAGCAGCTTGTTCAGCTACACAGATACGCAGTATTTT | CASSLFSYTDTQYF | - | TRBJ2-3 | - | TRBV5-6